This T cell receptor beta chain stems from a study of OX40 agonist ivuxolimab in advanced cancers. About the research overall: Those treated in dose escalation had hepatocellular carcinoma, melanoma, renal cell cancer or head and neck cancer.

General study findings and limits: In a subset of nonresponders, normalized T-cell clonal expansion was also low. Relatively little clonal expansion, among the lowest observed, appeared in partial responders at 0.1-3.0 mg/kg.

Comments on this clone: The target antigen is unknown.

The method was immunoSEQ multiplex PCR; TCRdb's version includes in-frame clones alone and lacks a portion of them. The repertoire consists of under 80,000 clones, with roughly 87% occurring once and the leading ten covering 0.5% to 0.6%. The sequenced sample was CD4+ or CD8+ T cells sorted from blood, obtained in a trial of the OX40 agonist ivuxolimab. This receptor was identified in an adult with an advanced solid tumor such as melanoma, head and neck, liver or kidney cancer.

CDR3 coding DNA: TGTGCCAGCAGCTTGGCGGGAGGTTTTTATGGCTACACCTTC. Protein sequence: CASSLAGGFYGYTF. The chain joins TRBV5-4 to TRBJ1-2; D remains unclear. This CDR3 contains 14 residues. Looked up from germline, CDR1 is SGHNT and CDR2 is YYREEE (reference sequence). V lost 0 bases, J lost 5 bases, and 11 bases lay in between.